This T cell receptor beta chain derives from a study of naive and memory T cell subsets. This clonotype has more than one count but fewer than ten. Its target is not known. Whole-study results and caveats: Possibly reflecting memory cells re-expressing CD45RA, a few larger clonotypes occurred in naive repertoires, especially CD8.

Both TRBC1 and TRBC2 were covered by a beta constant-region primer of two equimolar oligonucleotides. Nested alpha and beta constant-region primers with the SP2 primer drove four PCR rounds on ligated cDNA. TCRdb re-called the UMI-ligation and nested PCR reads through MiXCR, storing one row per CDR3 protein. The sample holds approximately 140,000 distinct CDR3 sequences; over 20% are singletons and the top ten take over 0.09%. This TCR was sampled from a human donor in good health. Sample: naive CD4+ T cells from blood.

The CDR3 reads CASSADTDTQYF. Here the CDR3 DNA reads TGCGCCAGCAGCGCTGACACAGATACGCAGTATTTT. The rearrangement uses TRBV4-1 and TRBJ2-3; no clear D. CDR1 is MGHRA, CDR2 YSYEKL, per germline. Trimming took 5 bases from V and 2 from J, leaving 5 bases between them. The CDR3 runs to 12 residues.